These T cell receptor beta chains were read from a single sample in a study of graft-versus-host responses after intestinal transplantation. This table comes from immunoSEQ multiplex PCR, and its TCRdb copy is limited to in-frame clones, with some not included. The data show under 100,000 clones, roughly 90% seen once. Sequencing used PBMCs, obtained 450 to 460 days after intestinal transplant. Receptors were obtained from a human patient who received an intestinal transplant, so some T cells may come from the graft donor. The CDR3 runs from the conserved cysteine through the conserved F or W. A D gene is named only where the DNA matches it firmly. Size tells how often a clone was seen (once, few, many) or the class of an expanded clone, and some rows leave it out.

cdr3_nt	cdr3_aa	j_call	clone_size	d_call	v_call
TGCGCCAGCAGTGATGGGGGCGAGCAGTACTTC	CASSDGGEQYF	TRBJ2-7	NA	NA	TRBV10-1
TGTGCCAGCAGCTTAGCAGCGGGGTCCCCCTATGGCTACACCTTC	CASSLAAGSPYGYTF	TRBJ1-2	NA	NA	TRBV7-9
TGTGCCAGCAGCGTTAGCGGGGGGACCCAGTACTTC	CASSVSGGTQYF	TRBJ2-5	NA	TRBD2	TRBV9
TGTGCCAGCAGCTTAGGGGTGGCAGGGTGGTACGAGCAGTGCTTC	CASSLGVAGWYEQCF	TRBJ2-7	NA	NA	TRBV7-2
TGCGCCAGCAGCCAAGATGATTGGGGGGAGCTGTTTTTT	CASSQDDWGELFF	TRBJ2-2	NA	NA	TRBV4-1
TGCAGCGTCGCCGGGACCCTTGAAGCTTTCTTT	CSVAGTLEAFF	TRBJ1-1	NA	NA	TRBV29-1
TGTGCCAGCAGCGTGGGGACGGGGGGATCCTACGAGCAGTACTTC	CASSVGTGGSYEQYF	TRBJ2-7	NA	TRBD2	TRBV9
TGTGCCAGTACCCCAGGGGGCGGTGAGGATGAAAAACTGTTTTTT	CASTPGGGEDEKLFF	TRBJ1-4	NA	TRBD1	TRBV19
TGTGCCAGTAGTATTAGGGGGGAAATTAACTATGGCTACACCTTC	CASSIRGEINYGYTF	TRBJ1-2	once	NA	TRBV19
TGCAGCGTTGAAGGGGGGGACAGTTTCCCCGTGAATGAAAAACTGTTTTTT	CSVEGGDSFPVNEKLFF	TRBJ1-4	few	TRBD1	TRBV29-1
TGTGCCAGCAGTTGGGGGAATTCACCCCTCCACTTT	CASSWGNSPLHF	TRBJ1-6	NA	NA	TRBV6-5
TGTGCCAGCAGCTCCCGGACACAGAACACTGAAGCTTTCTTT	CASSSRTQNTEAFF	TRBJ1-1	NA	NA	TRBV7-8
TGTGCCAGCAGCGTAACAGGCCTCGAGCAGTACTTC	CASSVTGLEQYF	TRBJ2-7	NA	NA	TRBV9
TGTGCCAGCAGCTTGGGCGGGACAGGTTCCTACGAGCAGTACTTC	CASSLGGTGSYEQYF	TRBJ2-7	few	TRBD1	TRBV5-4
TGTGCCACCCCGGACGGACCTTATGGCTACACCTTC	CATPDGPYGYTF	TRBJ1-2	NA	NA	TRBV6-6
TGTGCCAGCAGCTTCATCGCCCTTACAGGTGCAACTAATGAAAAACTGTTTTTT	CASSFIALTGATNEKLFF	TRBJ1-4	NA	NA	TRBV7-9
TGCAGCGTTGGTCAGGACTACGAGCAGTACTTC	CSVGQDYEQYF	TRBJ2-7	NA	NA	TRBV29-1
TGCGCCAGCACTAACTATGGCTACACCTTC	CASTNYGYTF	TRBJ1-2	NA	NA	TRBV10-1
TGTGCCAGTAGTATACTAGCGGGGGGTGAGGATACGCAGTATTTT	CASSILAGGEDTQYF	TRBJ2-3	NA	TRBD2	TRBV19
TGTGCCAGCAGATTGTCACAGGGGGCCGGTACGCAGTATTTT	CASRLSQGAGTQYF	TRBJ2-3	NA	TRBD1	TRBV2
TGTGCCAGCAGTAGAACTGGGGAGCAGTACTTC	CASSRTGEQYF	TRBJ2-5	NA	NA	TRBV6-1
TGTGCCAGCAGCCCGCGGGAGAGGTACGAGCAGTACTTC	CASSPRERYEQYF	TRBJ2-7	NA	TRBD2	TRBV7-2
TGTGCCAGCAGCTTATACGGGAGCACTGGGGCCAACGTCCTGACTTTC	CASSLYGSTGANVLTF	TRBJ2-6	NA	NA	TRBV13
TGTGCCATCAGGGACAGGGGGAGTAATTCACCCCTCCACTTT	CAIRDRGSNSPLHF	TRBJ1-6	NA	TRBD1	TRBV10-3
TGTGCCAGTAGTAGGGGGCAGGGGAGTACTGAAGCTTTCTTT	CASSRGQGSTEAFF	TRBJ1-1	NA	NA	TRBV19
TGTGCCAGCAGCCCGACCGGGGCCCCCACTGAAGCTTTCTTT	CASSPTGAPTEAFF	TRBJ1-1	NA	NA	TRBV9